The present T cell receptor beta chain was sequenced within a study of T cell repertoires in cytomegalovirus infection. TCRdb processed the reads anew with MiXCR; each CDR3 protein has one entry. The table has hundreds of thousands of distinct CDR3 sequences, about two fifths seen once; the top ten hold 35% to 50%. Only a few counts were recorded for this clonotype. Antigen unknown. The length of the CDR3 is 16 residues. V shed 1 base, J shed 9 bases, and the junction held 7 bases outside the gene matches. Germline CDR1 reads SGHVS; CDR2 reads FQNEAQ. This clonotype was obtained from a human donor in good health (CMV status not recorded). Some clones in this sample may be carry-over from other donors' samples. The chain employs TRBV7-8 and TRBJ2-1; 12 bases agree with TRBD2. The source material was cultured PBMCs, sampled from culture after CMV antigen stimulation. The CDR3 nucleotides are TGTGCCAGCAGCTTAGGACTAGCGGGAGCGTACGGTGAGCAGTTCTTC. As protein: CASSLGLAGAYGEQFF.